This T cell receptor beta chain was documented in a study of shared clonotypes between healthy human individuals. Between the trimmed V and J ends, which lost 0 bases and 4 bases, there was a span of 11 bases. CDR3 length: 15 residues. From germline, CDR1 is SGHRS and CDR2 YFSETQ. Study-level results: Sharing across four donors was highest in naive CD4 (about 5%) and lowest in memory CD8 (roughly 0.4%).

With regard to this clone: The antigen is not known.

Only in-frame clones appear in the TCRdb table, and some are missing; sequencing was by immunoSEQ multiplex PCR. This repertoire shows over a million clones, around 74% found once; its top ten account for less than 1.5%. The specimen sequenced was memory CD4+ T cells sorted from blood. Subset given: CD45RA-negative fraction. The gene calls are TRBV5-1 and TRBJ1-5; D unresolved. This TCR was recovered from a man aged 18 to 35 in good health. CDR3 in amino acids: CASSLAGVENQPQHF. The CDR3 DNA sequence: TGCGCCAGCAGCTTGGCCGGGGTCGAAAATCAGCCCCAGCATTTT.